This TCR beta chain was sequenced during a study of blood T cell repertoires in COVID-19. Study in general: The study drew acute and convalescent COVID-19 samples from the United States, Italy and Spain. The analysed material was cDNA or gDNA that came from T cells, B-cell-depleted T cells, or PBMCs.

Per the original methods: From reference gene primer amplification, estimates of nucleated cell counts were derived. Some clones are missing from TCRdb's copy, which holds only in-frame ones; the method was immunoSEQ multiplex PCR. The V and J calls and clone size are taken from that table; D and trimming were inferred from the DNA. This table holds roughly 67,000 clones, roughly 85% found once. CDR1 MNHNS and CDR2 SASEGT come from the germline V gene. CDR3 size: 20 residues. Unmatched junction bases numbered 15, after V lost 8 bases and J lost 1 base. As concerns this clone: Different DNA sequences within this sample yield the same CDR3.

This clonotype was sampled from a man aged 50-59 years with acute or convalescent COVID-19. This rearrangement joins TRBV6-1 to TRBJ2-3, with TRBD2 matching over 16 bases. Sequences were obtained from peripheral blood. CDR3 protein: CASCGLPGLAGGRGTDTQYF. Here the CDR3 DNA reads TGTGCCAGCTGTGGGCTCCCGGGACTAGCGGGGGGGCGGGGCACAGATACGCAGTATTTT.